This T cell receptor beta chain was captured by sequencing in a study of CD8 T cells in ankylosing spondylitis. Each TCR beta library was made by quantitative 5'-RACE that incorporated molecular barcodes. TCRdb analysed the 5' RACE reads with MiXCR anew, one entry per CDR3 protein. The table has under 850,000 distinct CDR3 sequences, around 20% seen once. This clonotype was recorded at least ten times. Its antigen is not identified. Study outcomes and limitations: The authors reported significant enrichment of disease-linked clones in matched ankylosing spondylitis synovial fluid. Previous work reported some of these motif variants in the synovial fluid and blood of reactive arthritis. Characteristic, it appeared, of ankylosing spondylitis blood was a TCR beta motif of several highly homologous variants. Disease-linked clones bore a CD8+ phenotype and were relatively rare in peripheral blood.

The sequenced sample consisted of blood, either unsorted or a sorted T cell fraction (not recorded which). The clonotype originates from a male donor with ankylosing spondylitis.

The CDR3 region is CSARGGRTEAFF. The CDR3 coding sequence is TGCAGCGCCAGGGGGGGGAGGACTGAAGCTTTCTTT. V and J are TRBV20-1 and TRBJ1-1; 7 positions match TRBD1. CDR3 length: 12 amino acids. Germline CDR1 and CDR2: DFQATT and SNEGSKA (reference sequence).